These 16 T cell receptor beta chains came from one sample sequenced in a study of tumor-infiltrating lymphocytes in primary liver carcinoma. DNA and RNA were both co-extracted from about 19-30 mg of bulk tissue that had not been sorted. From 450 to 600 ng total RNA, TCR beta cDNA was generated with a primer in the constant region. A slightly modified ARM-PCR protocol with three nested multiplex PCR rounds produced these TCR beta libraries. Researchers ran the first two PCR rounds for approximately 9 cycles each with TRBV1-TRBV30 forward primers and a C-beta reverse primer. In TCRdb, the multiplex PCR reads were re-called with MiXCR into one record per CDR3 protein. The repertoire holds some 180,000 distinct CDR3 sequences, with 85% as singletons. The sample was tumor tissue from primary liver carcinoma. Receptor source: a man aged 40-49 years with primary liver carcinoma and hepatitis B virus infection.

This clonotype was seen only a few times. This chain joins TRBV20-1 and TRBJ2-7; D gene uncertain. V lost 6 bases to trimming and J lost 3 bases, with 18 bases between them. Germline V gene lookup returns CDR1 DFQATT and CDR2 SNEGSKA (reference sequence). The CDR3 is made up of 14 amino acids. The CDR3 nucleotides are TGCAGTGCCCAGGCGATCTTCAACTACTACGAGCAGTACTTC. Amino acids: CSAQAIFNYYEQYF.

About this clonotype: The conserved phenylalanine or tryptophan normally closing the CDR3 is absent here, so this likely arose from a read error. The chain links TRBV10-2 to TRBJ2-3; no clear D gene. The germline V gene encodes CDR1 WSHSY and CDR2 SAAADI. The V and J ends lost 4 bases and 6 bases respectively, with 8 bases between them. The CDR3 length is 12 residues. CDR3 amino acids: CASSVDGDTQYC. CDR3 DNA: TGCGCCAGCAGTGTAGACGGCGATACGCAGTATTGT.

This clonotype was seen a single time. The chain joins TRBV4-2 to TRBJ2-1; D may be TRBD2 (6 bases). Germline V gives CDR1 LGHNA, CDR2 YNFKEQ. The CDR3 runs to 14 residues. The V end lost 6 bases, the J end lost 4 bases, and 13 bases lay between the germline ends. The CDR3 loop reads CASSQPGLYNEQFF. DNA of the CDR3: TGTGCCAGCAGTCAGCCGGGACTGTACAATGAGCAGTTCTTC.

CDR3 protein: CAISTLSMTSGGTDTQYF. CDR3 DNA sequence: TGTGCCATCAGTACATTATCAATGACTAGCGGGGGCACAGATACGCAGTATTTT. The rearrangement uses TRBV10-3 and TRBJ2-3; TRBD2 matches at 11 bases. V was clipped by 5 bases and J by 1 base; unmatched bases: 11. Germline V CDR1 and CDR2: ENHRY, SYGVKD. This CDR3 is built from 18 residues.

This clonotype was seen ten or more times. The chain is built from TRBV5-1 and TRBJ2-3; 11 nucleotides line up with TRBD2. CDR3 length: 18 residues. Germline CDR1 SGHRS, CDR2 YFSETQ. Losses at the gene ends were 4 bases for V and 0 bases for J; bases not matched to a gene: 10. Written as DNA, the CDR3 is TGCGCCAGCAGCCCAATGGGGACTAGCGGACCTAGCACAGATACGCAGTATTTT. Translated: CASSPMGTSGPSTDTQYF.

This chain links TRBV11-2 with TRBJ2-1; D unclear. This CDR3 is built from 16 residues. Trimming took 8 bases from V and 1 from J, leaving 18 bases between them. Germline lookup yields CDR1 SGHAT and CDR2 FQNNGV. Written as DNA, the CDR3 is TGTGCCAGCTGCCCGCTTCGGCCGAGTTCCTACAATGAGCAGTTCTTC. It encodes CASCPLRPSSYNEQFF.

This sequence joins TRBV29-1 and TRBJ2-1, with D possibly being TRBD1 or TRBD2 (5 bases each). The CDR3 has 10 amino acids. Germline V gene data show CDR1 as SQVTM and CDR2 as ANQGSEA. The CDR3 sequence: CIALREEQFF. CDR3 in DNA: TGCATCGCTCTCAGGGAGGAGCAGTTCTTC.

As regards this clonotype: At one of its ends the junction is not consistent with the germline gene, which may arise from a read error. The chain combines TRBV11-1 with TRBJ2-1; D is possibly TRBD2 (5 bases). The germline CDR1 and CDR2 sequences are SGHAT and FQDESV (reference sequence). The length of the CDR3 is 16 residues. CDR3 amino acids: CASSPRLADSCNEQFF. The CDR3 nucleotides are TGTGCCAGTAGCCCCCGGCTGGCGGACTCCTGCAATGAGCAGTTCTTC.

Turning to this clonotype: A junction boundary mismatches the germline segment, possibly from a read error. V is TRBV5-1 and J is TRBJ2-1; D possibly corresponds to TRBD2 (6 bases). Looked up from germline, CDR1 is SGHRS and CDR2 is YFSETQ. This CDR3 is 15 amino acids long. The CDR3 DNA follows: TGCGCCAGTAGCTTGTCTACGGGGGTATACAATGAGCAGTTCTTC. This gives the protein CASSLSTGVYNEQFF.

Notes on this clonotype: This CDR3 fails to terminate in the conserved phenylalanine or tryptophan, so it likely reflects a read error. This sequence joins TRBV11-1 and TRBJ2-7, with D unclear. Per the germline V gene, CDR1 is SGHAT and CDR2 is FQDESV (reference sequence). CDR3 length: 17 residues. The CDR3 sequence: CASSLGPVGENSYEQYL. CDR3 nucleotide sequence: TGTGCCAGCAGTTTAGGGCCGGTGGGTGAAAACTCCTACGAGCAGTACTTA.

A note on this clonotype: One end of the junction varies from germline; a read error may be responsible. This chain joins TRBV12-3 or TRBV12-4 and TRBJ2-1; unclear D gene. The CDR3 contains 12 residues. The CDR3 DNA reads TGTGCCAGCCGTTTAGATAACAATGAGCAGTCCTTC. Amino acids: CASRLDNNEQSF.

About this clonotype itself: One junction end does not reproduce the germline sequence, and a read error may be involved. This rearrangement joins TRBV29-1 to TRBJ2-1; perhaps TRBD2 as D (5 bases). CDR1 is SQVTM, CDR2 ANQGSEA, per germline. The CDR3 is 13 residues long. As DNA, the CDR3 is TGCTGCGTTCTCTGGGCCCAGAGCGGTGAGCAGTTCTTC. It specifies CCVLWAQSGEQFF.

As concerns this clonotype: An end of the junction differs from the germline gene, which may be a read error. The chain employs TRBV5-4 and TRBJ2-1; 9 bases are a match to TRBD2. CDR3 length: 16 residues. Germline V gene sequence: CDR1 SGHNT, CDR2 YYREEE (reference sequence). CDR3 DNA sequence: TGTACCAGCGCCATGGCGAGCGGGAGGAGTTACAATGAGCAGTTCTTC. As protein: CTSAMASGRSYNEQFF.

The V gene is TRBV6-6, the J gene TRBJ2-1, with 14 bases that match TRBD2. Germline CDR1 MNHNY, CDR2 SVGAGI (reference sequence). The CDR3 runs to 15 residues. Trimming cost V 6 bases and J 10 bases; bases outside gene matches: 8. CDR3: CASRTSGRAVVEQFF. CDR3 in DNA: TGTGCCAGCAGGACTAGCGGGAGGGCGGTGGTCGAGCAGTTCTTC.

This clonotype appeared a few times. The chain carries TRBV18 and TRBJ1-5; D not resolved. CDR3 length: 15 residues. V was cut by 0 bases and J by 4 bases, with 10 bases left in between. Germline values: CDR1 KGHSH, CDR2 LQKENI. CDR3 amino acids: CASSPPGAANQPQHF. As DNA, the CDR3 is TGTGCCAGCTCACCACCGGGAGCGGCGAATCAGCCCCAGCATTTT.

As to this clonotype: Sequence at one end of the junction differs from germline and may be a read error. The chain carries TRBV12-3 or TRBV12-4 and TRBJ2-3; D possibly matches TRBD1 or TRBD2 (5 bases each). This CDR3 region has 14 residues. CDR3 sequence: CASRPTGSGNTQHF. CDR3 sequence (DNA): TGTGCCAGCAGGCCTACAGGTTCGGGGAATACGCAACATTTT.